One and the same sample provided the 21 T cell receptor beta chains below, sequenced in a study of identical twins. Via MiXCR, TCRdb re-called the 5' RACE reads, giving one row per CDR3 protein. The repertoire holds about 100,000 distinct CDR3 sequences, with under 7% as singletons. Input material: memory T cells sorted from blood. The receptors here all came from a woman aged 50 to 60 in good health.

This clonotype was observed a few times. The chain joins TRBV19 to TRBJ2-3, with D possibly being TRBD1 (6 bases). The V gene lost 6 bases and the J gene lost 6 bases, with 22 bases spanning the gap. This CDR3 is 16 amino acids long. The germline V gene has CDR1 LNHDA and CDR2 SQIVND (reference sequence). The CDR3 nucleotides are TGTGCCAGTAGGGAGGCTGGGGGCTTAAGGTCGGATACGCAGTATTTT. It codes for CASREAGGLRSDTQYF.

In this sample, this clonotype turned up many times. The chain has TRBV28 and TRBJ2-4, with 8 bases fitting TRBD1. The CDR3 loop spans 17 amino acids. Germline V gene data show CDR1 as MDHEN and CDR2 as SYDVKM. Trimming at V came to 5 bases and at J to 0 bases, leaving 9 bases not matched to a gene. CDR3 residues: CASSITGTGLAKNIQYF. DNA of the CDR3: TGTGCCAGCAGTATCACCGGGACAGGTCTAGCCAAAAACATTCAGTACTTC. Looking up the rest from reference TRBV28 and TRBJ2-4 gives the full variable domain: DVKVTQSSRYLVKRTGEKVFLECVQDMDHENMFWYRQDPGLGLRLIYFSYDVKMKEKGDIPEGYSVSREKKERFSLILESASTNQTSMYLCASSITGTGLAKNIQYFGAGTRLSVL.

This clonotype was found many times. The CDR3 DNA sequence: TGTGCCAGCAGCGCGGACAGGGTACCCTACGAGCAGTACTTC. Translating gives CASSADRVPYEQYF. This chain joins TRBV12-3 or TRBV12-4 and TRBJ2-7; 8 bases match TRBD1. The J segment lost 2 bases and the V segment lost 6 bases, leaving 6 bases of the junction unmatched. The CDR3 length is 14 residues.

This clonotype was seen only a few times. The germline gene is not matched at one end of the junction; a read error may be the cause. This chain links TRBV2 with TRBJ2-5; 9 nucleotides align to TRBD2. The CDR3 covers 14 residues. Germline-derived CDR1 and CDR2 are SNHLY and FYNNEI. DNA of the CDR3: TGTGCCAGCCGTGACGGGACTAGCTGGGAGACCCAGTACTTC. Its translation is CASRDGTSWETQYF.

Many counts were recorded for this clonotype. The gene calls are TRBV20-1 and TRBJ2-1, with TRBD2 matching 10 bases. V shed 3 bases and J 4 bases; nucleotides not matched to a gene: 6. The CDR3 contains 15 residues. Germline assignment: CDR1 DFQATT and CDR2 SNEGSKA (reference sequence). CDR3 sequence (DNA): TGCAGTGCTAGTACCAGCGGGAGGGGATACAATGAGCAGTTCTTC. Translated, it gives CSASTSGRGYNEQFF.

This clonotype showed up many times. CDR3: CASSTRERISGANVLTF. CDR3 coding DNA: TGCGCCAGCAGCACTCGGGAGCGCATCTCTGGGGCCAACGTCCTGACTTTC. The chain is built from TRBV5-1 and TRBJ2-6; tentative D call: TRBD2 (6 bases). The CDR3 contains 17 residues. The V gene's germline CDR1 is SGHRS and CDR2 YFSETQ. Trimming shortened V by 4 bases and J by 0 bases, and 14 bases separated the two germline ends.

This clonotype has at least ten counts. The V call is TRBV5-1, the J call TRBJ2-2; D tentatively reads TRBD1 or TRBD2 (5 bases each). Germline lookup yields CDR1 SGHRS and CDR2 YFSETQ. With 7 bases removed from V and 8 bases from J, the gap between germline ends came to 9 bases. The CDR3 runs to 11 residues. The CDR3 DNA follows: TGCGCCAGCCGGGGCCGAGGGGAGCTGTTTTTT. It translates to CASRGRGELFF.

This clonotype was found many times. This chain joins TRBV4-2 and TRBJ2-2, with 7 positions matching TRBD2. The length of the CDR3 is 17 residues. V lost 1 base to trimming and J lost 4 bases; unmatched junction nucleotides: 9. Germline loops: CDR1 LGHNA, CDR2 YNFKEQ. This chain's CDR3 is CASSQVGVSGGTGELFF. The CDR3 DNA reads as TGTGCCAGCAGCCAAGTGGGGGTCTCGGGAGGCACCGGGGAGCTGTTTTTT.

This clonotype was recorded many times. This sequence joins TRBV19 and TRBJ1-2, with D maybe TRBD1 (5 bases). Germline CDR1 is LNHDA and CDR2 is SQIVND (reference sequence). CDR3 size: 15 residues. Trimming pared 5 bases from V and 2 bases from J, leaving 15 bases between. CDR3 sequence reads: CASSPSGSSNYGYTF. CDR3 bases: TGTGCCAGTAGTCCGTCAGGGTCGTCCAACTATGGCTACACCTTC.

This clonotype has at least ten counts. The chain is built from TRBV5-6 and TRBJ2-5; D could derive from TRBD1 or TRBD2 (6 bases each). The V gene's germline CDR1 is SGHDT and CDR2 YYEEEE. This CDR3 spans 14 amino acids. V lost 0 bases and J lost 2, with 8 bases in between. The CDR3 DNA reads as TGTGCCAGCAGCTTGGAAGGGGGGCAAGAGACCCAGTACTTC. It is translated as CASSLEGGQETQYF.

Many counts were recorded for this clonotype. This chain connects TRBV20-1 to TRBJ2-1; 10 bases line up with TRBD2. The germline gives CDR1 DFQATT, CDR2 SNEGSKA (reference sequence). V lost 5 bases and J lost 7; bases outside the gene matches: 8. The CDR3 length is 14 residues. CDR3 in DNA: TGCAGTGCTCCTCTAGCGGGAGCCCGGAATGAGCAGTTCTTC. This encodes CSAPLAGARNEQFF.

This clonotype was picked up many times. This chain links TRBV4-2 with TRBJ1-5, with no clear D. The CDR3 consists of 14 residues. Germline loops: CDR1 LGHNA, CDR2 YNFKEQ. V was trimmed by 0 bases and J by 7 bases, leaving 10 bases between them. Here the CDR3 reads CASSQEDRNQPQHF. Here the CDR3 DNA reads TGTGCCAGCAGCCAAGAGGACCGAAACCAGCCCCAGCATTTT.

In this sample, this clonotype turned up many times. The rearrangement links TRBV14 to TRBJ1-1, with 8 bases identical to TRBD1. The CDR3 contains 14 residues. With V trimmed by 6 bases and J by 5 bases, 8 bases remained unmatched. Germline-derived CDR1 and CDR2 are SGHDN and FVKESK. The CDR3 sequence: CASRQTGDGTEAFF. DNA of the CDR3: TGTGCCAGCAGGCAGACAGGGGATGGGACTGAAGCTTTCTTT.

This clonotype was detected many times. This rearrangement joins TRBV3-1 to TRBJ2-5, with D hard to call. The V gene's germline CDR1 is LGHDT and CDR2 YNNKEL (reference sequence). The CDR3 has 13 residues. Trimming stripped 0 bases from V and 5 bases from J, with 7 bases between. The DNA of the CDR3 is TGTGCCAGCAGCCAAGAAACTCGTGAGACCCAGTACTTC. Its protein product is CASSQETRETQYF.

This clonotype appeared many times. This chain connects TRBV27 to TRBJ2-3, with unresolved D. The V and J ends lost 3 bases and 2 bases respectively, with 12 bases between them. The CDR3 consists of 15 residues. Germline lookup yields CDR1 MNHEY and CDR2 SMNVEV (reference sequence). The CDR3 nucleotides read TGTGCCAGCAGTTTGGTAGGCCAGACCACAGATACGCAGTATTTT. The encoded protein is CASSLVGQTTDTQYF.

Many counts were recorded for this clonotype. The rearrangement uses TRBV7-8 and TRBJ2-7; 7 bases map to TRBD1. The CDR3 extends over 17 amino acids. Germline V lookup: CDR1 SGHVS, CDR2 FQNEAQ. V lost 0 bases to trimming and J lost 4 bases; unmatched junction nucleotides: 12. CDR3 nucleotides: TGTGCCAGCAGCTTAGCTAAGGGGGCACCTCCCCTTTACGAGCAGTACGTC. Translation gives CASSLAKGAPPLYEQYV.

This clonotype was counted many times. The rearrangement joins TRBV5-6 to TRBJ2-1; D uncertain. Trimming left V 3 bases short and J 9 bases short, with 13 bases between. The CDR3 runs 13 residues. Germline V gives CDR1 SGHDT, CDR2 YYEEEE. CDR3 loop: CASSSPPVAEQFF. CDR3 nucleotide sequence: TGTGCCAGCAGCTCACCTCCGGTGGCTGAGCAGTTCTTC.

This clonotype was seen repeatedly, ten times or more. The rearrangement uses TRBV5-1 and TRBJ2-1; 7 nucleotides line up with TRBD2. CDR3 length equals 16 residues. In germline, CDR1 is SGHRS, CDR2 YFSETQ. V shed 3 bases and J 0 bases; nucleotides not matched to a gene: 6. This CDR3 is CASSSRTRSSYNEQFF. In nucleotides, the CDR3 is TGCGCCAGCAGCTCTAGGACTAGGAGCTCCTACAATGAGCAGTTCTTC.

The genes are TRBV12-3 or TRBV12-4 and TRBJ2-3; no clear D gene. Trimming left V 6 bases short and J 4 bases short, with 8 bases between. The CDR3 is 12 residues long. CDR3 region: CASSLRPDTQYF. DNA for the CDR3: TGTGCCAGCAGCTTACGCCCAGATACGCAGTATTTT.

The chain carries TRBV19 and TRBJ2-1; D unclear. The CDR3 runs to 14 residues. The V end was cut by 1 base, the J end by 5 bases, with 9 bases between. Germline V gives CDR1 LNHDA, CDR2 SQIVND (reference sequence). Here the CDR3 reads CASSIGRPDNEQFF. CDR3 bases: TGTGCCAGTAGTATAGGTAGGCCAGACAATGAGCAGTTCTTC.

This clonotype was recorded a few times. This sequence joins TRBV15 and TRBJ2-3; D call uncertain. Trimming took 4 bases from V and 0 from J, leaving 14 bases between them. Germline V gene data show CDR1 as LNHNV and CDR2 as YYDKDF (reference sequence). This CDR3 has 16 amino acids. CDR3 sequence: CATSTDHGRSTDTQYF. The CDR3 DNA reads TGTGCCACCAGCACCGACCACGGGCGGAGCACAGATACGCAGTATTTT.